Each of the 11 T cell receptor beta chains below was sequenced from the same sample in a study of OX40 agonist ivuxolimab in advanced cancers. The protocol was immunoSEQ multiplex PCR, while the TCRdb copy is restricted to in-frame clones and leaves out a portion. The sample has under 8,500 clones; roughly 77% are singletons. The material sequenced was CD4+ or CD8+ T cells sorted from blood, taken in a trial of the OX40 agonist ivuxolimab. These receptors were collected from an adult with an advanced solid tumor such as melanoma, head and neck, liver or kidney cancer.

The chain carries TRBV6-5 and TRBJ2-5, with 10 bases matching TRBD1. The V gene end was trimmed by 7 bases and the J gene end by 0 bases; junction bases not matched to a gene: 5. Germline-derived CDR1 and CDR2 are MNHEY and SVGAGI. This CDR3 is 15 amino acids long. The DNA for the CDR3 is TGTGCCAGCACCAGGACAGGGGGTGACCAAGAGACCCAGTACTTC. This gives the protein CASTRTGGDQETQYF.

The V call is TRBV27, the J call TRBJ2-1; a weak D match, TRBD1 (6 bases). V was pared by 4 bases and J by 7 bases, with 14 bases between. The CDR3 has 14 residues. Germline V CDR1 and CDR2: MNHEY, SMNVEV (reference sequence). CDR3 DNA sequence: TGTGCCAGCAGTTGGGGAACAGGGCGTAATGAGCAGTTCTTC. This gives the protein CASSWGTGRNEQFF.

The chain carries TRBV4-3 and TRBJ1-4, with TRBD1 identical over 8 bases. CDR1 is LGHNA, CDR2 YSLEER, per germline. The length of the CDR3 is 16 residues. V lost 0 bases, J lost 7 bases, and 7 bases stayed unmatched. This CDR3 reads CASSQDFTGGAEKLFF. DNA for the CDR3: TGCGCCAGCAGCCAAGATTTCACAGGGGGGGCTGAAAAACTGTTTTTT.

V gene TRBV9 combines with J gene TRBJ1-1, with D unclear. The germline CDR1 and CDR2 sequences are SGDLS and YYNGEE. CDR3 length: 15 amino acids. The germline V and J ends were trimmed by 0 bases and 1 base, with 10 bases remaining between them. CDR3 in amino acids: CASSVGDHGNTEAFF. The CDR3 region has the DNA TGTGCCAGCAGCGTAGGAGACCATGGGAACACTGAAGCTTTCTTT.

The rearrangement links TRBV7-9 to TRBJ2-3; TRBD1 is a possible D gene (6 bases). The CDR3 extends over 14 amino acids. Germline V CDR1 and CDR2: SEHNR, FQNEAQ (reference sequence). Trimming shortened V by 4 bases and J by 4 bases, and 12 bases separated the two germline ends. CDR3 coding DNA: TGTGCCAGCAGCTCCACAGGGTACGCAGATACGCAGTATTTT. Protein: CASSSTGYADTQYF.

The J gene is TRBJ2-2, the V gene TRBV2; D is undetermined. V was pared by 7 bases and J by 4 bases, with 10 bases between. CDR1 and CDR2 from the germline V gene are SNHLY and FYNNEI. The CDR3 contains 13 residues. CDR3 loop: CASTTGGTGELFF. CDR3 nucleotide sequence: TGTGCCAGCACCACCGGTGGCACCGGGGAGCTGTTTTTT.

The rearrangement links TRBV29-1 to TRBJ2-1, with 8 bases identical to TRBD2. The CDR3 is 18 amino acids. V dropped 1 base and J dropped 8; count of bases not matched to a gene: 19. Germline V lookup: CDR1 SQVTM, CDR2 ANQGSEA. The DNA for the CDR3 is TGCAGCGTTGAAGGGGGGGTTGGTTTCGGGAGGGCTGATTATGAGCAGTTCTTC. It translates to CSVEGGVGFGRADYEQFF.

CDR3 DNA: TGTGCCACCAGCAGAGTGACAGGGGAATGGTATGGCTACACCTTC. As protein: CATSRVTGEWYGYTF. The genes are TRBV15 and TRBJ1-2; 8 positions agree with TRBD1. The CDR3 runs 15 residues. From germline, CDR1 is LNHNV and CDR2 YYDKDF (reference sequence). Trimming removed 1 base from V and 5 bases from J; junction bases left unmatched: 6.

The V call is TRBV4-3, the J call TRBJ2-7; tentatively, D is TRBD2 (5 bases). Trimming stripped 3 bases from V and 4 bases from J, with 10 bases between. This CDR3 spans 13 amino acids. Germline CDR1 reads LGHNA; CDR2 reads YSLEER. The CDR3 sequence is CASSQAPGYEQYF. The CDR3 region has the DNA TGCGCCAGCAGCCAGGCGCCGGGGTACGAGCAGTACTTC.

The rearrangement links TRBV7-9 to TRBJ2-7, with 11 bases fitting TRBD2. Trimming removed 2 bases from V and 3 bases from J; junction bases left unmatched: 0. The V gene's germline CDR1 is SEHNR and CDR2 FQNEAQ (reference sequence). CDR3 length: 14 amino acids. The CDR3 here is CASSLLAGGYEQYF. DNA for the CDR3: TGTGCCAGCAGCTTACTAGCGGGAGGCTACGAGCAGTACTTC.

This clone was counted a single time. J is TRBJ1-1 and V is TRBV4-3; D gene unclear. Germline CDR1 is LGHNA and CDR2 is YSLEER. V shed 0 bases and J shed 8 bases, with 7 bases lying between them. The CDR3 runs to 12 residues. The DNA for the CDR3 is TGCGCCAGCAGCCAAGATTTCGCGGAAGCTTTCTTT. It translates to CASSQDFAEAFF.